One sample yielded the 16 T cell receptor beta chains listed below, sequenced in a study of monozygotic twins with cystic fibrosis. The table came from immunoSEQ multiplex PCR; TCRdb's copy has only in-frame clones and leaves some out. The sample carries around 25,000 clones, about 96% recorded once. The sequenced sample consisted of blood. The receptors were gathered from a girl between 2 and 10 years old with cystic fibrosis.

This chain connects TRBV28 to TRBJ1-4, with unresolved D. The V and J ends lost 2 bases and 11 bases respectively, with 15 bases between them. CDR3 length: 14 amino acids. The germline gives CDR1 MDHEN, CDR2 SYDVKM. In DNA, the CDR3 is TGTGCCAGCAGTTTAGGGCAAGGGTCTAGGAAACTGTTTTTT. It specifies CASSLGQGSRKLFF.

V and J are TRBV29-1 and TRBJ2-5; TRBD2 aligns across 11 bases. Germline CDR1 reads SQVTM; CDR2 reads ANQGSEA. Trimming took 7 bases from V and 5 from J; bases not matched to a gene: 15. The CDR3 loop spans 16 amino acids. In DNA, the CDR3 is TGCAGCGGTGGCACCGGGACTAGCGGACTTAGGGAGACCCAGTACTTC. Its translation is CSGGTGTSGLRETQYF.

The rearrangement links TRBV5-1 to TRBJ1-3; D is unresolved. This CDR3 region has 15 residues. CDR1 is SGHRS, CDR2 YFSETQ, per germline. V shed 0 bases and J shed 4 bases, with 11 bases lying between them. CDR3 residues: CASSLAAAPGNTIYF. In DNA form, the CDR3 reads TGCGCCAGCAGCTTGGCCGCAGCCCCAGGAAACACCATATATTTT. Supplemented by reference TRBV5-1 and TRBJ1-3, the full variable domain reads KAGVTQTPRYLIKTRGQQVTLSCSPISGHRSVSWYQQTPGQGLQFLFEYFSETQRNKGNFPGRFSGRQFSNSRSEMNVSTLELGDSALYLCASSLAAAPGNTIYFGEGSWLTVV.

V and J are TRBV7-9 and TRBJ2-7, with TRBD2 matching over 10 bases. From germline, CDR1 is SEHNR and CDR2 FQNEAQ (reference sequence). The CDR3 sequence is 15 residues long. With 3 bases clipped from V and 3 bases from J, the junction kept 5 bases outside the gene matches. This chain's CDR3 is CASSLWTSGSYEQYF. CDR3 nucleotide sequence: TGTGCCAGCAGCTTGTGGACTAGCGGCAGCTACGAGCAGTACTTC.

The CDR3 region is CAWSVMAGGTGYEQYF. The CDR3 coding sequence is TGTGCCTGGAGTGTAATGGCGGGAGGGACCGGGTACGAGCAGTACTTC. The rearrangement links TRBV30 to TRBJ2-7, with 9 positions matching TRBD2. Trimming cost V 0 bases and J 4 bases; bases outside gene matches: 10. The CDR3 totals 16 residues. In germline, CDR1 is GTSNPN, CDR2 SVGIG (reference sequence).

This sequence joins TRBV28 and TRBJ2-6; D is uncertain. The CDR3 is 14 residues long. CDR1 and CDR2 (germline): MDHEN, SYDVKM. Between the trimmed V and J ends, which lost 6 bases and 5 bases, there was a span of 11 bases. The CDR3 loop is CASRVSPRANVLTF. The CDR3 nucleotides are TGTGCCAGCAGGGTTAGTCCCCGGGCCAACGTCCTGACTTTC.

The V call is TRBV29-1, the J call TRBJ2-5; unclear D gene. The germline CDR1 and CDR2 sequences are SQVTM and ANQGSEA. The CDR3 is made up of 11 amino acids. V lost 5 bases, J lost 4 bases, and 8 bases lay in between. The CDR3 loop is CSVWALETQYF. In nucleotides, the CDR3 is TGCAGCGTTTGGGCCCTAGAGACCCAGTACTTC.

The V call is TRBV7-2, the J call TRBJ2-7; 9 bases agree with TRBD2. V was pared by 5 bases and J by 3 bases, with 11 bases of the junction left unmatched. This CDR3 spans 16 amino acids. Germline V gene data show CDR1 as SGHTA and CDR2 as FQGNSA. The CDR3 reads CASSLYRLAEIYEQYF. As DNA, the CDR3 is TGTGCCAGCAGCCTTTATCGACTAGCGGAGATCTACGAGCAGTACTTC.

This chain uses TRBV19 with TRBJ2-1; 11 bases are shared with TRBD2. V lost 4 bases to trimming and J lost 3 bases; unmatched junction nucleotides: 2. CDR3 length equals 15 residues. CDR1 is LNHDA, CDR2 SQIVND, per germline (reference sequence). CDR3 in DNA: TGTGCCAGTAGTACCGGACTAGCGGGCTACAATGAGCAGTTCTTC. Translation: CASSTGLAGYNEQFF. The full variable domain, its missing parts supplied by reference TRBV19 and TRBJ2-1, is DGGITQSPKYLFRKEGQNVTLSCEQNLNHDAMYWYRQDPGQGLRLIYYSQIVNDFQKGDIAEGYSVSREKKESFPLTVTSAQKNPTAFYLCASSTGLAGYNEQFFGPGTRLTVL.

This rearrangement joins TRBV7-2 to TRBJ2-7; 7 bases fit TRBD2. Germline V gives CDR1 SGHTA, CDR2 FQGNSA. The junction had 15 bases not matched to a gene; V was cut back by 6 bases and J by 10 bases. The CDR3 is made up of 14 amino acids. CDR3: CASRGGNRFGPQYF. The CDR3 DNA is TGTGCCAGCAGGGGGGGGAATCGGTTTGGGCCACAGTACTTC.

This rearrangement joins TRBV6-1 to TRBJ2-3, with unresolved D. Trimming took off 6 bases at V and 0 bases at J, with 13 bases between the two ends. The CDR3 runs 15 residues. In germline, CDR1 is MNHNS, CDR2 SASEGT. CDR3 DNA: TGTGCCAGCAGGATAGACGGCCATAGCACAGATACGCAGTATTTT. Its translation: CASRIDGHSTDTQYF.

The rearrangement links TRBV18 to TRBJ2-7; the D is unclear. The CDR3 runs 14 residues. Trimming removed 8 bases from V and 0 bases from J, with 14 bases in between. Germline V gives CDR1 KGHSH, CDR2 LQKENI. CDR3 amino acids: CASALDQSSYEQYF. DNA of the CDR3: TGTGCCAGCGCGCTTGACCAGAGCTCCTACGAGCAGTACTTC.

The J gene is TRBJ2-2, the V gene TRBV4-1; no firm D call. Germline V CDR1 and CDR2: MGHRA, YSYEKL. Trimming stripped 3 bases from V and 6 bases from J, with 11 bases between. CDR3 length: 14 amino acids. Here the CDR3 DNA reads TGCGCCAGCAGCCAGGCGATCAGAGCCGGGGAGCTGTTTTTT. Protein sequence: CASSQAIRAGELFF.

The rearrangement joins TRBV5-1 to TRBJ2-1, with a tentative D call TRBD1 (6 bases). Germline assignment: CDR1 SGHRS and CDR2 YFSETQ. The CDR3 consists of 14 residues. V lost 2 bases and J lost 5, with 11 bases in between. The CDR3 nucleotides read TGCGCCAGCAGCTTTAGGGGGACGAACAATGAGCAGTTCTTC. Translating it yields CASSFRGTNNEQFF. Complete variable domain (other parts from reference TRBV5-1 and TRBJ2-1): KAGVTQTPRYLIKTRGQQVTLSCSPISGHRSVSWYQQTPGQGLQFLFEYFSETQRNKGNFPGRFSGRQFSNSRSEMNVSTLELGDSALYLCASSFRGTNNEQFFGPGTRLTVL.

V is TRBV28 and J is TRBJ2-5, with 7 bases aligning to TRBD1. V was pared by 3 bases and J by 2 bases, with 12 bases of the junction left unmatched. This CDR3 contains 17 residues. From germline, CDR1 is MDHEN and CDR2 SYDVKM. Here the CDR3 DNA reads TGTGCCAGCAGTTTGCCACCCGTACAGGGGAGTCAAGAGACCCAGTACTTC. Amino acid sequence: CASSLPPVQGSQETQYF.

The CDR3, as DNA: TGCGCCAGCAGTCAATCTAACCCCCGGACGCTACAGACCCAGTACTTC. Protein sequence: CASSQSNPRTLQTQYF. V usage is TRBV23-1 and J usage is TRBJ2-5; no clear D. TRBV23-1 is treated as an ORF (open reading frame) with a function not yet certain. CDR3 length: 16 residues. V lost 0 bases and J 6 bases, leaving 17 bases between the germline ends.